A single sample is the source of the 4 T cell receptor beta chains below, sequenced in a study of blood T cells in healthy people across ages. Combining a sample-barcoded 5' primer with a J-beta primer mix, a second PCR ran for roughly 6 to 12 cycles. TCRdb re-derived calls from the 5' RACE reads in MiXCR, one entry per CDR3 protein. This sample carries 720,000 or so distinct CDR3 sequences, approximately 40% of them seen once, and the ten largest clones take about 32%. The specimen was blood. These receptors came from a man aged 80 or over in good health.

This clonotype was detected ten times or more. The gene calls are TRBV4-2 and TRBJ2-1; 8 nucleotides line up with TRBD2. CDR1 and CDR2 from the germline V gene are LGHNA and YNFKEQ. Unmatched junction bases numbered 5, after V lost 7 bases and J lost 3 bases. The CDR3 has 14 amino acids. CDR3 protein: CASTFSGGYNEQFF. Here the CDR3 DNA reads TGTGCCAGCACCTTCAGCGGGGGCTACAATGAGCAGTTCTTC.

As for this clonotype: This may stem from a read error, because a much larger clone lies one nucleotide away. The chain couples TRBV6-2 or TRBV6-3 to TRBJ1-5, with D perhaps TRBD1 (6 bases). CDR1 and CDR2 (germline): MNHEY, SVGEGT. The CDR3 spans 15 residues. V gave up 0 bases and J gave up 6 bases, with 12 bases separating them. DNA for the CDR3: TGTGCCAGCAGTTACTCGGACAGTAGAACTCAGCCCCAGCATTTT. Translating it yields CASSYSDSRTQPQHF.

The chain recombines TRBV20-1 with TRBJ2-7; 9 nucleotides agree with TRBD2. This CDR3 spans 16 amino acids. Losses at the gene ends were 4 bases for V and 7 bases for J; bases not matched to a gene: 17. Germline assignment: CDR1 DFQATT and CDR2 SNEGSKA (reference sequence). The CDR3 region has the DNA TGCAGTGCTACAGGGGGAGGAGGCGGGAGGGCCGGTGAGCAGTACTTC. It encodes CSATGGGGGRAGEQYF.

In the case of this clonotype: The CDR3 carries no conserved terminal phenylalanine or tryptophan, so it likely arises from a read error. The rearrangement uses TRBV7-3 and TRBJ2-1; no firm D call. V was trimmed by 5 bases and J by 0 bases, leaving 11 bases between them. This CDR3 is 15 amino acids long. The V gene's germline CDR1 is SGHTA and CDR2 FQGTGA. The CDR3 DNA is TGTGCCAGCAGCCAAAGACCCCGCTCCTACAATGAGCAGTTCCTC. It yields the protein CASSQRPRSYNEQFL.